In this sample, the clone carrying this TCR beta chain turned up once. Positive magnetic bead selection was used to isolate CD4+ and CD8+ cells; purity was checked by flow cytometry. Here immunoSEQ multiplex PCR was the method, and the copy in TCRdb shows in-frame clones only, minus some. Of about 18,000 clones listed, almost 85% are singletons. These data belong to a study of somatic mutations in cytotoxic T cells in rheumatoid arthritis. This CDR3 region has 14 residues. Germline CDR1 WSHSY, CDR2 SAAADI. The V gene lost 6 bases and the J gene lost 7 bases, with 18 bases spanning the gap. The chain combines TRBV10-2 with TRBJ1-1, with a weak D call TRBD1 (5 bases). This sequence was found in a woman aged 50 to 60 in good health. The specimen was CD8+ T cells sorted from blood. CDR3 coding DNA: TGCGCCAGCAGCCGAGGGACGGTTAAAGATGAAGCTTTCTTT. It is translated as CASSRGTVKDEAFF.